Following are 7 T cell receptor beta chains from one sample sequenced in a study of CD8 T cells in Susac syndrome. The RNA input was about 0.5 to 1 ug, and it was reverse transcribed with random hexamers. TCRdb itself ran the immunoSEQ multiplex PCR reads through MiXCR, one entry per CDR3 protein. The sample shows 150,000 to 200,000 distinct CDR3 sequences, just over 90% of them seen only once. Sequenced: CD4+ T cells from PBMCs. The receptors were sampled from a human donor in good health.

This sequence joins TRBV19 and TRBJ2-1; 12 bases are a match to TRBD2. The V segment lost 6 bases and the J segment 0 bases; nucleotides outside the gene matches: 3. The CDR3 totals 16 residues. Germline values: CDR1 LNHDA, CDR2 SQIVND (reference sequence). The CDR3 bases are TGTGCCAGTAGCAAGACTAGCGGGAGCTCCTACAATGAGCAGTTCTTC. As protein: CASSKTSGSSYNEQFF.

CDR3 coding DNA: TGTGCCAGCAGCAGAAGGGCCCCAGGGGGCTATGAGCAGTTCTTC. It encodes CASSRRAPGGYEQFF. This chain joins TRBV6-2 or TRBV6-3 and TRBJ2-1, with 8 bases identical to TRBD1. Germline lookup yields CDR1 MNHEY and CDR2 SVGEGT. Germline trimming cut 6 bases from V and 8 bases from J; bases unmatched to any gene: 12. This CDR3 contains 15 residues.

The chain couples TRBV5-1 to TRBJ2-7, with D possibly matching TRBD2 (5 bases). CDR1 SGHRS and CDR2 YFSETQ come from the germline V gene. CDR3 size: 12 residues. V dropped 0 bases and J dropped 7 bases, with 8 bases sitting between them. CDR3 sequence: CASSLVRTEQYF. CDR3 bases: TGCGCCAGCAGCTTGGTACGGACTGAGCAGTACTTC.

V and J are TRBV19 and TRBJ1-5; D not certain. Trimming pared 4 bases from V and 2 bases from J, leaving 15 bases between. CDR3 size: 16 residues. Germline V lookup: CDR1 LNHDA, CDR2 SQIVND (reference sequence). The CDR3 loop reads CASSTETWVGNQPQHF. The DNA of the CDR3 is TGTGCCAGTAGTACCGAGACGTGGGTCGGCAATCAGCCCCAGCATTTT. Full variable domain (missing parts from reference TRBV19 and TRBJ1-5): DGGITQSPKYLFRKEGQNVTLSCEQNLNHDAMYWYRQDPGQGLRLIYYSQIVNDFQKGDIAEGYSVSREKKESFPLTVTSAQKNPTAFYLCASSTETWVGNQPQHFGDGTRLSIL.

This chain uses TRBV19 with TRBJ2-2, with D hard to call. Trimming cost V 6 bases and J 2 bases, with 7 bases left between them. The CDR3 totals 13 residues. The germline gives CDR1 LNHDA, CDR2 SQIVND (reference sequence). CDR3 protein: CASRNSNTGELFF. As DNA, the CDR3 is TGTGCCAGTAGGAACAGCAACACCGGGGAGCTGTTTTTT.

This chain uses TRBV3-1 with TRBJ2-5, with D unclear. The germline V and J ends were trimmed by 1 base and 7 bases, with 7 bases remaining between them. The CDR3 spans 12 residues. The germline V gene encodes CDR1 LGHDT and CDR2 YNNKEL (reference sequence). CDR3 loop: CASSQVTGTQYF. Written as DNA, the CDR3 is TGTGCCAGCAGCCAAGTAACGGGGACCCAGTACTTC.

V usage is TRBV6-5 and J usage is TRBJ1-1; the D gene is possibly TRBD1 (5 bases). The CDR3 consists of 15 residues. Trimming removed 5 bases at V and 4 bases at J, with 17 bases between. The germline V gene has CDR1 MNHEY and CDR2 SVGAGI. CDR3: CASSGPGPQATEAFF. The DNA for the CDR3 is TGTGCCAGCAGTGGCCCAGGACCACAGGCCACTGAAGCTTTCTTT.